Below are 27 T cell receptor beta chains sequenced from a single sample in a study of identifying expanded T cells in peripheral blood. Assay: immunoSEQ multiplex PCR; the TCRdb copy retains only in-frame clones and omits some. The sample carries about 97,000 clones, approximately 88% recorded once. Sequences were obtained from blood. These receptors originate from a person aged 18 to 75 in good health.

This chain joins TRBV7-2 and TRBJ2-7; D unclear. V lost 1 base to trimming and J lost 3 bases, with 7 bases between them. The CDR3 is made up of 13 amino acids. Germline V gene data show CDR1 as SGHTA and CDR2 as FQGNSA. The chain's CDR3 is CASSLVARYEQYF. The CDR3 nucleotides are TGTGCCAGCAGCTTAGTTGCCCGCTACGAGCAGTACTTC.

The rearrangement links TRBV19 to TRBJ1-2; D not resolved. This CDR3 has 15 amino acids. The V end was cut by 2 bases, the J end by 8 bases, with 18 bases between. Germline V gene lookup returns CDR1 LNHDA and CDR2 SQIVND (reference sequence). The CDR3 DNA sequence: TGTGCCAGTAGTATAATCGGAACGGAATGGAAGGGCTACACCTTC. Its protein is CASSIIGTEWKGYTF.

The chain joins TRBV10-3 to TRBJ2-6; a possible D gene is TRBD1 (5 bases). V lost 7 bases and J 2 bases, leaving 9 bases between the germline ends. This CDR3 region has 14 residues. Germline CDR1 and CDR2: ENHRY and SYGVKD. Here the CDR3 reads CAIKEDTGANVLTF. CDR3 bases: TGTGCCATCAAAGAGGACACTGGGGCCAACGTCCTGACTTTC.

This clone counts as medium-sized (0.01 to 0.1%). This chain links TRBV7-2 with TRBJ1-5; 7 bases are a match to TRBD1. The CDR3 has 15 amino acids. V lost 5 bases and J lost 6; bases outside the gene matches: 10. CDR1 and CDR2 from the germline V gene are SGHTA and FQGNSA. In nucleotides, the CDR3 is TGTGCCAGCAGCCCCCGCCGAACAGGGGTTCAGCCCCAGCATTTT. Amino acid sequence: CASSPRRTGVQPQHF.

The rearrangement joins TRBV5-6 to TRBJ2-1, with D tentatively TRBD1 or TRBD2 (7 bases each). CDR1 is SGHDT, CDR2 YYEEEE, per germline. The CDR3 length is 14 residues. Trimming left V 4 bases short and J 7 bases short, with 15 bases between. This CDR3 reads CASSPPRGGNEQFF. The CDR3 DNA reads as TGTGCCAGCAGCCCCCCCAGGGGGGGGAATGAGCAGTTCTTC.

The chain employs TRBV28 and TRBJ2-7, with 8 bases aligning to TRBD1. V trimming: 8 bases; J trimming: 0 bases; junction bases outside the gene matches: 12. This CDR3 contains 16 residues. Looked up from germline, CDR1 is MDHEN and CDR2 is SYDVKM. The DNA of the CDR3 is TGTGCCAGCCTCCCCCCCTACGGACAGGGCTCCTACGAGCAGTACTTC. It codes for CASLPPYGQGSYEQYF.

The V call is TRBV7-2, the J call TRBJ2-1; the match to TRBD2 covers 8 bases. The CDR3 has 14 residues. V was clipped by 3 bases and J by 8 bases; unmatched bases: 6. CDR1 is SGHTA, CDR2 FQGNSA, per germline. CDR3 nucleotide sequence: TGTGCCAGCAGCTTTTGGCGGGGGGAAGATGAGCAGTTCTTC. This sequence encodes CASSFWRGEDEQFF.

This clone was seen just once. The chain couples TRBV27 to TRBJ2-2, with 9 bases lining up with TRBD1. Germline loops: CDR1 MNHEY, CDR2 SMNVEV (reference sequence). V lost 6 bases, J lost 5 bases, and 1 base stayed unmatched. This CDR3 is 13 amino acids long. This chain's CDR3 is CASRTGGTGELFF. The CDR3 DNA is TGTGCCAGCAGGACAGGGGGTACCGGGGAGCTGTTTTTT.

The genes are TRBV14 and TRBJ2-3; D unresolved. The CDR3 spans 15 residues. Germline V gene data show CDR1 as SGHDN and CDR2 as FVKESK. V was clipped by 1 base and J by 7 bases, with 15 bases between them. Here the CDR3 reads CASSQALRIGNTQYF. The CDR3 coding sequence is TGTGCCAGCAGCCAAGCCCTCAGAATTGGGAATACGCAGTATTTT.

The chain employs TRBV4-1 and TRBJ1-1, with a tentative D call TRBD1 (5 bases). The V and J ends lost 2 bases and 0 bases respectively, with 13 bases between them. The CDR3 is 16 amino acids. In germline, CDR1 is MGHRA, CDR2 YSYEKL. CDR3 nucleotide sequence: TGCGCCAGCAGCCAACAAGCGGGACTGTTGAACACTGAAGCTTTCTTT. Translated, it gives CASSQQAGLLNTEAFF.

This clone was picked up one time. The CDR3 reads CASSFQGENTEAFF. The CDR3 nucleotides are TGTGCCAGCAGCTTCCAGGGGGAAAACACTGAAGCTTTCTTT. The rearrangement links TRBV7-9 to TRBJ1-1, with TRBD1 identical over 7 bases. The V and J ends lost 3 bases and 2 bases, in that order; junction bases with no gene match: 3. This CDR3 has 14 amino acids. Germline lookup yields CDR1 SEHNR and CDR2 FQNEAQ (reference sequence).

The V call is TRBV28, the J call TRBJ1-5; 8 bases map to TRBD1. Germline-derived CDR1 and CDR2 are MDHEN and SYDVKM. This CDR3 comprises 13 residues. With 5 bases clipped from V and 7 bases from J, the junction kept 4 bases outside the gene matches. The CDR3 loop reads CASSPRGQQPQHF. In DNA, the CDR3 is TGTGCCAGCAGTCCCAGGGGGCAACAGCCCCAGCATTTT. The variable domain in full, completed from reference TRBV28 and TRBJ1-5, reads DVKVTQSSRYLVKRTGEKVFLECVQDMDHENMFWYRQDPGLGLRLIYFSYDVKMKEKGDIPEGYSVSREKKERFSLILESASTNQTSMYLCASSPRGQQPQHFGDGTRLSIL.

The chain has TRBV5-1 and TRBJ2-7; 9 bases map to TRBD2. CDR3 length: 15 residues. The germline gives CDR1 SGHRS, CDR2 YFSETQ. Trimming at V came to 0 bases and at J to 6 bases, leaving 7 bases not matched to a gene. The CDR3 DNA reads TGCGCCAGCAGCTTGGGGACTAGCGATTTAGGCGAGCAGTACTTC. Protein sequence: CASSLGTSDLGEQYF.

The rearrangement uses TRBV5-5 and TRBJ1-1; 10 positions agree with TRBD1. Unmatched junction bases numbered 6, after V lost 0 bases and J lost 7 bases. CDR1 and CDR2 from the germline V gene are SGHKS and YYEKEE (reference sequence). The CDR3 loop spans 15 amino acids. The CDR3 DNA reads TGTGCCAGCAGCTTGGGTGAGACAGGGGGCATTGAAGCTTTCTTT. Translation gives CASSLGETGGIEAFF.

The CDR3 region has the DNA TGTGCCAGCAGTTCACCCTCGACAGGGGGCAATGAGCAGTTCTTC. Translation gives CASSSPSTGGNEQFF. This chain links TRBV27 with TRBJ2-1; 9 nucleotides agree with TRBD1. Losses at the gene ends were 4 bases for V and 6 bases for J; bases not matched to a gene: 7. There are 15 residues in the CDR3. Germline CDR1 and CDR2: MNHEY and SMNVEV (reference sequence).

The rearrangement uses TRBV29-1 and TRBJ2-2; D is undetermined. Per the germline V gene, CDR1 is SQVTM and CDR2 is ANQGSEA. Trimming removed 1 base from V and 2 bases from J, with 23 bases in between. The CDR3 sequence is 19 residues long. CDR3 coding DNA: TGCAGCGTTGAAGTCCCGGCCATGAGAGGTGATCAAAACACCGGGGAGCTGTTTTTT. It specifies CSVEVPAMRGDQNTGELFF.

The genes are TRBV19 and TRBJ1-2; D unresolved. The CDR3 covers 16 residues. CDR1 LNHDA and CDR2 SQIVND come from the germline V gene (reference sequence). V was trimmed by 3 bases and J by 2 bases, leaving 16 bases between them. This chain's CDR3 is CASSIYVAGSNYGYTF. Here the CDR3 DNA reads TGTGCCAGTAGTATCTATGTGGCAGGTTCGAACTATGGCTACACCTTC.

Only one count was recorded for this clone. The CDR3, as DNA: TGTGCCAGCAGCTTATCCGGGACCAGAGTTGGCGAGCAGTACTTC. It translates to CASSLSGTRVGEQYF. This chain links TRBV7-2 with TRBJ2-7; D possibly uses TRBD1 or TRBD2 (5 bases each). Germline V gene data show CDR1 as SGHTA and CDR2 as FQGNSA. This CDR3 spans 15 amino acids. Between the trimmed V and J ends, which lost 2 bases and 6 bases, there was a span of 17 bases.

This chain links TRBV6-6 with TRBJ1-5; tentative D call: TRBD1 (5 bases). V lost 7 bases, J lost 0 bases, and 16 bases lay in between. Germline CDR1 is MNHNY and CDR2 is SVGAGI (reference sequence). The length of the CDR3 is 16 residues. The chain's CDR3 is CASMVEGRSSNQPQHF. The CDR3 DNA reads TGTGCCAGCATGGTTGAGGGGCGGAGTAGCAATCAGCCCCAGCATTTT.

CDR3 amino acids: CASSLAPAGADTQYF. The CDR3 DNA reads as TGTGCCAGCAGCTTAGCTCCAGCGGGAGCGGATACGCAGTATTTT. The chain uses TRBV7-6 and TRBJ2-3; 8 nucleotides line up with TRBD2. The CDR3 loop spans 15 amino acids. Germline V gene data show CDR1 as SGHVS and CDR2 as FNYEAQ. V dropped 0 bases and J dropped 6; count of bases not matched to a gene: 5. The full variable domain, with the rest looked up from reference TRBV7-6 and TRBJ2-3, is GAGVSQSPRYKVTKRGQDVALRCDPISGHVSLYWYRQALGQGPEFLTYFNYEAQQDKSGLPNDRFSAERPEGSISTLTIQRTEQRDSAMYRCASSLAPAGADTQYFGPGTRLTVL.

The rearrangement links TRBV25-1 to TRBJ2-2, with 7 bases lining up with TRBD2. V lost 1 base, J lost 4 bases, and 12 bases stayed unmatched. The CDR3 spans 18 residues. CDR1 and CDR2 (germline): MGHDK, SYGVNS. CDR3 loop: CASSESTDWDYSTGELFF. The DNA for the CDR3 is TGTGCCAGCAGTGAATCGACCGATTGGGACTACAGCACCGGGGAGCTGTTTTTT.

This clone was seen only once. The rearrangement joins TRBV5-1 to TRBJ1-4; no reliable D call. Germline CDR1 reads SGHRS; CDR2 reads YFSETQ. V was shortened by 4 bases and J by 7 bases, with 14 bases between the two germline ends. The CDR3 is 14 residues long. CDR3 DNA sequence: TGCGCCAGCAGCGACGGTAAGGCAGGTGAAAAACTGTTTTTT. It yields the protein CASSDGKAGEKLFF. Supplemented by reference TRBV5-1 and TRBJ1-4, the full variable domain reads KAGVTQTPRYLIKTRGQQVTLSCSPISGHRSVSWYQQTPGQGLQFLFEYFSETQRNKGNFPGRFSGRQFSNSRSEMNVSTLELGDSALYLCASSDGKAGEKLFFGSGTQLSVL.

CDR3 nucleotides: TGCAGCGTTGAGCGGGGCTCCTACAATGAGCAGTTCTTC. Encoded protein: CSVERGSYNEQFF. This sequence joins TRBV29-1 and TRBJ2-1; a possible D gene is TRBD2 (6 bases). This CDR3 comprises 13 residues. CDR1 is SQVTM, CDR2 ANQGSEA, per germline. Trimming removed 3 bases at V and 0 bases at J, with 6 bases between.

The J gene is TRBJ2-7, the V gene TRBV11-2, with D unresolved. The germline V gene has CDR1 SGHAT and CDR2 FQNNGV. The CDR3 is 14 residues long. The ends were cut back, 6 bases at V and 3 bases at J, with 15 bases in the middle. CDR3 region: CASSREALNYEQYF. Here the CDR3 DNA reads TGTGCCAGCAGTCGCGAGGCCCTTAACTACGAGCAGTACTTC.

The V gene is TRBV7-7, the J gene TRBJ2-1, with TRBD2 matching 10 bases. Germline CDR1 is SSHAT and CDR2 is FNYEAQ (reference sequence). This CDR3 is 14 amino acids long. Losses at the gene ends were 4 bases for V and 10 bases for J; bases not matched to a gene: 7. The CDR3: CASSSALAGYEQFF. The CDR3 DNA is TGTGCCAGCAGCTCGGCACTAGCGGGATACGAGCAGTTCTTC.

This chain links TRBV4-3 with TRBJ2-2; the match to TRBD1 covers 7 bases. The CDR3 covers 14 residues. Unmatched junction bases numbered 3, after V lost 4 bases and J lost 4 bases. Germline V gene data show CDR1 as LGHNA and CDR2 as YSLEER. CDR3: CASSLYRGTGELFF. DNA of the CDR3: TGCGCCAGCAGCCTGTACAGGGGCACCGGGGAGCTGTTTTTT.

Only one count was recorded for this clone. The rearrangement uses TRBV6-6 and TRBJ2-2, with 8 bases aligning to TRBD2. CDR3 length: 15 amino acids. V lost 0 bases to trimming and J lost 8 bases; unmatched junction nucleotides: 5. Germline V CDR1 and CDR2: MNHNY, SVGAGI (reference sequence). CDR3 nucleotide sequence: TGTGCCAGCAGTTACTCTCTAGCGGGTATAGGGGAGCTGTTTTTT. As protein: CASSYSLAGIGELFF.